A selection of T cell receptor beta chains follows, all from one sample in a study of T cells after yellow fever vaccination. From the 5' RACE reads, TCRdb called clonotypes with MiXCR, one entry per CDR3 protein. Here the sample spans 500,000 to 550,000 distinct CDR3 sequences, roughly 22% being singletons. The source material was PBMCs, sampled roughly 20 days after the first yellow fever vaccination. Source of these receptors: a man aged 18 to 30 who received the YFV17D yellow fever vaccine. CDR3s include the opening cysteine and the closing phenylalanine or tryptophan. The order of the fields is D gene, J gene, V gene, clone size, CDR3 DNA, CDR3 protein. The D gene is left open where the match is weak. Rows give clone size only sometimes, using once, few, many, or a class for an expanded clone.

D gene: NA
J gene: TRBJ2-5
V gene: TRBV10-3
clone size: NA
CDR3 DNA: TGTGCCATCAGTGACCCCGGGGAGACCCAGTACTTC
CDR3 protein: CAISDPGETQYF

D gene: NA
J gene: TRBJ1-1
V gene: TRBV11-2
clone size: few
CDR3 DNA: TGTGCCAGCAGCTTCCCGACATCCCGACCCAGGAACACTGAAGCTTTCTTT
CDR3 protein: CASSFPTSRPRNTEAFF

D gene: NA
J gene: TRBJ2-3
V gene: TRBV6-2/TRBV6-3
clone size: NA
CDR3 DNA: TGTGCCAGCAGTTACCGTCCCGGGCCAGATACGCAGTATTTT
CDR3 protein: CASSYRPGPDTQYF

D gene: TRBD1
J gene: TRBJ1-2
V gene: TRBV6-5
clone size: few
CDR3 DNA: TGTGCCAGCAGTTACTCGGGGACAGTTCTCTATGGCTACACCTTC
CDR3 protein: CASSYSGTVLYGYTF

D gene: NA
J gene: TRBJ1-2
V gene: TRBV5-1
clone size: NA
CDR3 DNA: TGCGCCAGCAGCTTAGGGGGGACCTACTATGGCTACACCTTC
CDR3 protein: CASSLGGTYYGYTF

D gene: NA
J gene: TRBJ1-4
V gene: TRBV20-1
clone size: NA
CDR3 DNA: TGCAGTGCTAGTAGGGGGAGCGCAACTAATGAAAAACTGTTTTTT
CDR3 protein: CSASRGSATNEKLFF

D gene: NA
J gene: TRBJ2-5
V gene: TRBV7-9
clone size: NA
CDR3 DNA: TGTGCCAGCAGCTTGTGGCCCTCCCAAGAGACCCAGTACTTC
CDR3 protein: CASSLWPSQETQYF

D gene: NA
J gene: TRBJ1-3
V gene: TRBV4-3
clone size: few
CDR3 DNA: TGCGCCAGCAGCCAAGAGGCCAGCGGTTCTGGAAACACCATATATTTT
CDR3 protein: CASSQEASGSGNTIYF

D gene: NA
J gene: TRBJ2-2
V gene: TRBV24-1
clone size: few
CDR3 DNA: TGTGCCACCAGTCCTGGAGTAGCCGGATACTCTAGAACCGGGGAGCTGTTTTTT
CDR3 protein: CATSPGVAGYSRTGELFF

D gene: NA
J gene: TRBJ2-3
V gene: TRBV12-3/TRBV12-4
clone size: NA
CDR3 DNA: TGTGCCAGCAGTCTTCGACTTGGTCGGGGCACAGATACGCAGTATTTT
CDR3 protein: CASSLRLGRGTDTQYF

D gene: NA
J gene: TRBJ2-5
V gene: TRBV4-1
clone size: few
CDR3 DNA: TGCGCCAGCAGCCAGGCGGCAGAACAAGAGACCCAGTACTTC
CDR3 protein: CASSQAAEQETQYF

D gene: TRBD2
J gene: TRBJ2-3
V gene: TRBV4-1
clone size: NA
CDR3 DNA: TGCGCCAGCAGCCGAACCGGGACTAGCGGGGGGAGCACAGATACGCAGTATTTT
CDR3 protein: CASSRTGTSGGSTDTQYF

D gene: TRBD1
J gene: TRBJ2-7
V gene: TRBV5-4
clone size: NA
CDR3 DNA: TGTGCCAGCAGACTGATGGGACAGGGTGCTGGGGAGCAGTACTTC
CDR3 protein: CASRLMGQGAGEQYF

D gene: NA
J gene: TRBJ1-1
V gene: TRBV6-2/TRBV6-3
clone size: NA
CDR3 DNA: TGTGCCAGCAGCCTAGTCCTCTGGAACACTGAAGCTTTCTTT
CDR3 protein: CASSLVLWNTEAFF

D gene: NA
J gene: TRBJ2-1
V gene: TRBV3-1
clone size: few
CDR3 DNA: TGTGCCAGCAGCCAAGACCTGGGACCCTACAATGAGCAGTTCTTC
CDR3 protein: CASSQDLGPYNEQFF

D gene: TRBD2
J gene: TRBJ2-7
V gene: TRBV6-1
clone size: NA
CDR3 DNA: TGTGCCAGCAGTGAACCCGGACTAGCGGCCTACGAGCAGTACTTC
CDR3 protein: CASSEPGLAAYEQYF

D gene: NA
J gene: TRBJ2-7
V gene: TRBV9
clone size: NA
CDR3 DNA: TGTGCCAGCAGCGTAGGTTCCGGGGGAAGCAACTACGAGCAGTACTTC
CDR3 protein: CASSVGSGGSNYEQYF

D gene: NA
J gene: TRBJ2-3
V gene: TRBV20-1
clone size: NA
CDR3 DNA: TGCAGTGCCCCAAACCCTCCAAGCACAGATACGCAGTATTTT
CDR3 protein: CSAPNPPSTDTQYF

D gene: NA
J gene: TRBJ1-2
V gene: TRBV11-2
clone size: NA
CDR3 DNA: TGTGCCAGCAGCCCGGATGCACCTAAACGCTATGGCTACACCTTC
CDR3 protein: CASSPDAPKRYGYTF